Listed below are T cell receptor beta chains from one sample, sequenced in a study of blood T cell repertoires in COVID-19. Generated by immunoSEQ multiplex PCR, the TCRdb table keeps only in-frame clones and is missing some. The table includes approximately 150,000 clones, more than 75% detected once. The material sequenced was peripheral blood. These receptors were taken from a man in his forties or fifties with acute or convalescent COVID-19. Both conserved end residues are part of each CDR3. D genes are given only for firm matches. Size is omitted from some rows. Given values are once, few, many or a class for expanded clones.

- - TRBJ1-5 TRBV4-2 TGTGCCAGCAGCCAAGCCCTCGGAGGGCCTAGCAATCAGCCCCAGCATTTT CASSQALGGPSNQPQHF
TRBD2 - TRBJ2-7 TRBV11-2 TGTGCCAGCAGCTTGACTAGCGGGGGGGCTCTCGAGCAGTACTTC CASSLTSGGALEQYF
TRBD2 few TRBJ2-2 TRBV3-1/TRBV3-2 TGTGCCAGCGGGCGCGGGGGGCGGCACACCGGGGAGCTGTTTTTT CASGRGGRHTGELFF
TRBD1 - TRBJ1-6 TRBV30 TGTGCCTGGGGGGGGGACAGGGGATATTCACCCCTCCACTTT CAWGGDRGYSPLHF
TRBD1 - TRBJ2-1 TRBV5-1 TGCGCCAGCAGCTTGGAAGGGGCAGGGGGTAATGAGCAGTTCTTC CASSLEGAGGNEQFF
- - TRBJ1-1 TRBV30 TGTGCCTGGAGAACAGGGCGTCGGAACACTGAAGCTTTCTTT CAWRTGRRNTEAFF
TRBD1 - TRBJ1-2 TRBV9 TGTGCCAGCAGCGTAGCAGGGGGCGCCCCCACCGGGTCTGGCTACACCTTC CASSVAGGAPTGSGYTF
TRBD2 few TRBJ2-3 TRBV19 TGTGCCAGTAGTATAGATCTCCTAGCGGGGGTTGCAGATACGCAGTATTTT CASSIDLLAGVADTQYF
- - TRBJ2-7 TRBV19 TGTGCCAGTAGTAGGAAGGGGGCCTACGAGCAGTACTTC CASSRKGAYEQYF
- - TRBJ1-2 TRBV24-1 TGTGCCACCAGTGACGTTACACGTTTGATCAATGGCTACACCTTC CATSDVTRLINGYTF
TRBD2 - TRBJ2-7 TRBV18 TGTGCCAGCTCACCAGCAGGGACTACCTACGAGCAGTACTTC CASSPAGTTYEQYF
- - TRBJ2-1 TRBV19 TGTGCCAGTAGTATTCGCGGGGCCGGGGGAGCCTACAATGAGCAGTTCTTC CASSIRGAGGAYNEQFF